This TCR beta chain was observed in a study of blood T cell repertoires in COVID-19. Study overall: Researchers got acute and convalescent COVID-19 samples from the United States, Italy and Spain.

Authors' data handling: Reference gene primer amplification in the assay estimated nucleated cell counts. The data were produced by immunoSEQ multiplex PCR, yet TCRdb's version contains in-frame clones alone and is incomplete. D and trimming were read from the DNA, whereas the V and J calls and clone size are those reported in that table. The sample comprises about 200,000 clones, about 82% of which are singletons, and about 5.6% rests with the top ten. Recruitment covered about two dozen US areas and drew participants whose ages spanned about 18 to 89 years. Cohort allocation depended upon clinical history that participants reported. The CDR3 covers 14 residues. Per the germline V gene, CDR1 is GTSNPN and CDR2 is SVGIG (reference sequence). With 2 bases removed from V and 4 bases from J, the gap between germline ends came to 12 bases. In this sample, this clone turned up a few times.

The chain is built from TRBV30 and TRBJ1-5, with TRBD1 as a possible D gene (5 bases). Sample: PBMCs or T cells enriched from blood (not recorded which). This receptor was identified in a man aged 40-49 years with acute COVID-19. The CDR3 nucleotides read TGTGCCTGGAGTCGGGGGGGAAGGAATCAGCCCCAGCATTTT. It encodes CAWSRGGRNQPQHF.